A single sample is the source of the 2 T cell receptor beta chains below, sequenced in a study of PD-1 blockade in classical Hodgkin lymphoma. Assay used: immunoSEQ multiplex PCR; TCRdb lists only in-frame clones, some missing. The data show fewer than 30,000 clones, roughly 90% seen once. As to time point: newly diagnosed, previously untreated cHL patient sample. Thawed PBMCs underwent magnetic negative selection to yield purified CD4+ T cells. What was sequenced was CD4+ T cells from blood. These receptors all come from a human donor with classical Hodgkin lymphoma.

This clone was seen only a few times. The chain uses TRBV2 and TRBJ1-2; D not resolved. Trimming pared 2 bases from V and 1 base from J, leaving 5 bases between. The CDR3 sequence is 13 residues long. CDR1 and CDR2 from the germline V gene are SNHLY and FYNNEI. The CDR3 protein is CASSEQDNYGYTF. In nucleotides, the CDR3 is TGTGCCAGCAGTGAACAAGATAACTATGGCTACACCTTC.

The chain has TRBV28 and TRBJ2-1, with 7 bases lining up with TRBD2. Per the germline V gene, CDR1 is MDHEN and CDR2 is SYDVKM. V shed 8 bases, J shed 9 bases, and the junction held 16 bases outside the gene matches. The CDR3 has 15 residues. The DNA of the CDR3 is TGTGCCAGCTCCCTGGGGGGGAAGCTTGAGGGTGAGCAGTTCTTC. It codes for CASSLGGKLEGEQFF.